This T cell receptor beta chain was sequenced during a study of vaccination and CD4 T cells after COVID-19. Study information: Investigators took post-vaccine samples a median 72 days after dose two, within a range of 14 to 241.

Treatment specified: 10-day PBMC culture with coronavirus spike peptide pools or control peptides (ViraFEST assay). After expanding antigen-specific T cells with peptide pools, ViraFEST sequenced their TCRs. The Oncomine TCR Beta short-read assay generated sequence data from the DNA of cultured CD4+ T cells. It was from cultured CD4+ T cells that genomic DNA was extracted. TCRdb reanalysed the PCR reads using MiXCR and keeps one entry per CDR3 protein. The repertoire holds about 14,000 distinct CDR3 sequences, with around 55% as singletons. This clonotype ranks as medium-sized (0.01 to 0.1%). The target antigen is unknown. The sample was CD4+ T cells from blood, cultured in vitro. This receptor was taken from a human donor who had recovered from COVID-19.

The CDR3: CASTQAGVYGNEQFF. In DNA, the CDR3 is TGTGCCAGCACCCAAGCGGGAGTCTATGGCAATGAGCAGTTCTTC. The chain couples TRBV28 to TRBJ2-1; 8 nucleotides align to TRBD2. The CDR3 has 15 residues. Germline CDR1 reads MDHEN; CDR2 reads SYDVKM. J was trimmed by 6 bases and V by 7 bases; bases with no gene match: 11.